This entry lists 15 T cell receptor beta chains sequenced from one sample in a study of identical twins (dated by TCRdb to about 2016). Receptor amplification or capture employed 5' RACE. TCRdb names Illumina HiSeq 2000 as the instrument used. TCRdb reworked the public reads: Q25 trimming with fastp, MiXCR clone assembly, productive beta chains retained. Every CDR3 protein is listed once, alongside the most common genes and DNA of its rows. This sample is represented by fewer than 650,000 distinct CDR3 sequences; over 8.5% of them were singletons. In total, the top ten clones hold under 3% of the sample. The sample was also linked to a second study, of yellow fever vaccine responses in identical twins.

Input material: PBMCs. The receptors originated from a woman younger than 30 in good health.

This chain links TRBV7-2 with TRBJ2-5; 8 nucleotides agree with TRBD1. Unmatched junction bases numbered 2, after V lost 5 bases and J lost 0 bases. Germline CDR1 is SGHTA and CDR2 is FQGNSA. This CDR3 is 14 amino acids long. The CDR3 sequence: CASSPDRDQETQYF. The CDR3 DNA reads TGTGCCAGCAGCCCGGACAGGGACCAAGAGACCCAGTACTTC. The entire variable domain, with the rest obtained from reference TRBV7-2 and TRBJ2-5, is as follows: GAGVSQSPSNKVTEKGKDVELRCDPISGHTALYWYRQSLGQGLEFLIYFQGNSAPDKSGLPSDRFSAERTGGSVSTLTIQRTQQEDSAVYLCASSPDRDQETQYFGPGTRLLVL.

This clonotype appeared a few times. The chain joins TRBV7-2 to TRBJ2-5; D might be TRBD2 (6 bases). CDR3 size: 15 residues. Trimming cost V 2 bases and J 0 bases, with 10 bases left between them. CDR1 and CDR2 (germline): SGHTA, FQGNSA. The CDR3 protein is CASSLNSGNQETQYF. CDR3 DNA sequence: TGTGCCAGCAGCTTAAATAGCGGCAACCAAGAGACCCAGTACTTC. Filled out from reference TRBV7-2 and TRBJ2-5, the complete variable domain reads GAGVSQSPSNKVTEKGKDVELRCDPISGHTALYWYRQSLGQGLEFLIYFQGNSAPDKSGLPSDRFSAERTGGSVSTLTIQRTQQEDSAVYLCASSLNSGNQETQYFGPGTRLLVL.

This clonotype turned up a few times. The rearrangement links TRBV29-1 to TRBJ1-2; D might be TRBD1 (6 bases). V was clipped by 6 bases and J by 2 bases, with 16 bases between them. Per the germline V gene, CDR1 is SQVTM and CDR2 is ANQGSEA. The length of the CDR3 is 14 residues. The DNA of the CDR3 is TGCAGCGTAGGATTACAGGGAGGGAACTATGGCTACACCTTC. It encodes CSVGLQGGNYGYTF. Complete variable domain (other parts from reference TRBV29-1 and TRBJ1-2): SAVISQKPSRDICQRGTSLTIQCQVDSQVTMMFWYRQQPGQSLTLIATANQGSEATYESGFVIDKFPISRPNLTFSTLTVSNMSPEDSSIYLCSVGLQGGNYGYTFGSGTRLTVV.

In this sample, this clonotype turned up a few times. V usage is TRBV6-1 and J usage is TRBJ2-7; a weak D match, TRBD2 (5 bases). V was cut by 6 bases and J by 4 bases, with 13 bases left in between. CDR3 length equals 13 residues. Germline V lookup: CDR1 MNHNS, CDR2 SASEGT. CDR3 coding DNA: TGTGCCAGCAGGGAGGTGGGGAATTACGAGCAGTACTTC. Its translation is CASREVGNYEQYF.

This chain links TRBV3-1 with TRBJ2-1, with no clear D. The germline V gene encodes CDR1 LGHDT and CDR2 YNNKEL (reference sequence). The CDR3 has 12 residues. The V and J ends lost 2 bases and 6 bases respectively, with 5 bases between them. CDR3 coding DNA: TGTGCCAGCAGCCAAAGTATCAATGAGCAGTTCTTC. It codes for CASSQSINEQFF.

This clonotype has only a few counts. The rearrangement joins TRBV7-9 to TRBJ2-7; 9 nucleotides align to TRBD1. Germline V CDR1 and CDR2: SEHNR, FQNEAQ (reference sequence). Germline trimming cut 5 bases from V and 1 base from J; bases unmatched to any gene: 6. The CDR3 has 15 amino acids. This CDR3 reads CASSKPGQGSYEQYF. The CDR3, as DNA: TGTGCCAGCAGCAAGCCGGGACAGGGATCCTACGAGCAGTACTTC.

This clonotype was detected many times. This chain links TRBV11-2 with TRBJ2-1; TRBD2 matches at 12 bases. In germline, CDR1 is SGHAT, CDR2 FQNNGV. This CDR3 contains 17 residues. V lost 3 bases to trimming and J lost 4 bases; unmatched junction nucleotides: 7. The CDR3 is CASSFSLAGGSYNEQFF. In nucleotides, the CDR3 is TGTGCCAGCAGCTTCTCTCTAGCGGGGGGGTCGTACAATGAGCAGTTCTTC.

This clonotype was seen more than once but under ten times. The chain recombines TRBV6-5 with TRBJ2-5; weak D call: TRBD2 (5 bases). V was pared by 0 bases and J by 0 bases, with 11 bases between. The CDR3 runs to 16 residues. Germline V gene sequence: CDR1 MNHEY, CDR2 SVGAGI. The DNA for the CDR3 is TGTGCCAGCAGTTACTCGGGGAGCCTGTACCAAGAGACCCAGTACTTC. Amino acids: CASSYSGSLYQETQYF.

The rearrangement joins TRBV6-1 to TRBJ2-3, with 10 bases fitting TRBD1. CDR1 and CDR2 from the germline V gene are MNHNS and SASEGT. The CDR3 extends over 16 amino acids. With 8 bases clipped from V and 5 bases from J, the junction kept 13 bases outside the gene matches. The CDR3, as DNA: TGTGCCAGCGGGGAAACCGGGACAGGGGCCAGAGATACGCAGTATTTT. Amino acids: CASGETGTGARDTQYF.

This clonotype came up a few times. V and J are TRBV20-1 and TRBJ2-3; 10 bases match TRBD2. Germline values: CDR1 DFQATT, CDR2 SNEGSKA (reference sequence). With V trimmed by 5 bases and J by 0 bases, 5 bases remained unmatched. The CDR3 has 15 residues. Here the CDR3 reads CSACTSGASTDTQYF. The CDR3 DNA is TGCAGTGCTTGTACTAGCGGGGCTAGCACAGATACGCAGTATTTT.

This clonotype was detected a few times. The chain recombines TRBV12-3 or TRBV12-4 with TRBJ2-1; 7 bases align to TRBD1. The CDR3 has 13 amino acids. The V segment lost 6 bases and the J segment 13 bases; nucleotides outside the gene matches: 12. CDR3 sequence reads: CASSLTGDPIQFF. The CDR3 DNA reads TGTGCCAGCAGCCTTACAGGGGACCCCATTCAGTTCTTC.

This clonotype has a handful of counts. The V gene is TRBV29-1, the J gene TRBJ1-2, with TRBD1 matching 7 bases. The V gene end was trimmed by 3 bases and the J gene end by 6 bases; junction bases not matched to a gene: 4. CDR3 length: 12 amino acids. Germline CDR1 and CDR2: SQVTM and ANQGSEA. DNA of the CDR3: TGCAGCGTTGATGACAGGGTAAATGGCTACACCTTC. Translating it yields CSVDDRVNGYTF.

This clonotype was found many times. The chain carries TRBV15 and TRBJ2-5, with D perhaps matching TRBD2 (6 bases). Germline V gene data show CDR1 as LNHNV and CDR2 as YYDKDF (reference sequence). Trimming stripped 3 bases from V and 5 bases from J, with 13 bases between. There are 14 residues in the CDR3. CDR3 sequence: CATSRGGVAETQYF. CDR3 in DNA: TGTGCCACCAGCAGGGGAGGAGTTGCGGAGACCCAGTACTTC.

This clonotype was counted many times. The CDR3 nucleotides read TGTGCCAGCAGCGTAGGAGGGGGTTATACCGGGGAGCTGTTTTTT. Translation gives CASSVGGGYTGELFF. V is TRBV9 and J is TRBJ2-2; TRBD1 might be the D (6 bases). Germline V lookup: CDR1 SGDLS, CDR2 YYNGEE. With 0 bases removed from V and 5 bases from J, the gap between germline ends came to 11 bases. The CDR3 is 15 amino acids. The full variable domain, rest sourced from reference TRBV9 and TRBJ2-2, is DSGVTQTPKHLITATGQRVTLRCSPRSGDLSVYWYQQSLDQGLQFLIQYYNGEERAKGNILERFSAQQFPDLHSELNLSSLELGDSALYFCASSVGGGYTGELFFGEGSRLTVL.

The rearrangement uses TRBV29-1 and TRBJ2-1; 7 bases fit TRBD2. Per germline, CDR1 SQVTM and CDR2 ANQGSEA. With V trimmed by 5 bases and J by 6 bases, 4 bases remained unmatched. The CDR3 sequence is 12 residues long. CDR3 nucleotides: TGCAGCGTTCGGGAGGTCCCCAATGAGCAGTTCTTC. Its translation: CSVREVPNEQFF.